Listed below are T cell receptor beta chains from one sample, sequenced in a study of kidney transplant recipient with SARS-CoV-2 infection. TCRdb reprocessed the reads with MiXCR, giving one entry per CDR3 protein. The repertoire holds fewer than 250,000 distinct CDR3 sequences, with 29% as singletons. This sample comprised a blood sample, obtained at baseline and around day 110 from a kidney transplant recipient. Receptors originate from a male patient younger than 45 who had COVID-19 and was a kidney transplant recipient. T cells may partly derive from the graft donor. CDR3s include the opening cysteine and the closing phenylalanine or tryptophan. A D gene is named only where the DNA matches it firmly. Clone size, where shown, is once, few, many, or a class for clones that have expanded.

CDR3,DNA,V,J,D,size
CASSLLRGSYNEQFF,TGTGCCAGCAGTTTGTTGAGGGGATCCTACAATGAGCAGTTCTTC,TRBV12-3/TRBV12-4,TRBJ2-1,.,many
CASSYPEPYGKTYGYTF,TGTGCCAGCAGTTACCCCGAGCCTTACGGAAAGACCTATGGCTACACCTTC,TRBV6-9,TRBJ1-2,.,few
CASSIDPLRTDTQYF,TGTGCCAGTAGTATAGACCCCCTGAGAACAGATACGCAGTATTTT,TRBV19,TRBJ2-3,.,.
CASSVESQPQHF,TGTGCCAGCAGCGTCGAGAGTCAGCCCCAGCATTTT,TRBV7-9,TRBJ1-5,.,many
CSDSRNTEAFF,TGCAGTGATAGTCGAAACACTGAAGCTTTCTTT,TRBV20-1,TRBJ1-1,.,many
CASGLVAANTEAFF,TGTGCTAGTGGTTTGGTAGCGGCGAACACTGAAGCTTTCTTT,TRBV12-5,TRBJ1-1,.,many
CASSEVQGRPGNTIYF,TGTGCCAGCAGTGAAGTTCAGGGACGGCCTGGAAACACCATATATTTT,TRBV2,TRBJ1-3,.,many
CASNRGPDTEAFF,TGTGCCAGCAACAGGGGGCCGGACACTGAAGCTTTCTTT,TRBV6-5,TRBJ1-1,TRBD1,many
CASSLSRNQETQYF,TGTGCCAGCAGCTTATCCAGGAATCAAGAGACCCAGTACTTC,TRBV13,TRBJ2-5,.,many
CASSEAKPLQHF,TGTGCCAGCAGTGAAGCTAAACCGCTCCAGCATTTT,TRBV2,TRBJ1-5,.,many
CASSKDSKAGKTYGYTF,TGTGCCAGCAGCAAGGACTCTAAGGCTGGAAAGACCTATGGCTACACCTTC,TRBV11-1,TRBJ1-2,.,many
CASSREKRMFF,TGTGCCAGCAGTAGGGAGAAAAGGATGTTTTTT,TRBV28,TRBJ1-4,.,many
CASSLGTGFRQPQHF,TGTGCCAGCAGTTTGGGGACAGGGTTCCGTCAGCCCCAGCATTTT,TRBV28,TRBJ1-5,TRBD1,many
CATSNHYSTRKTYGYTF,TGTGCCACCAGTAATCACTATAGTACCAGAAAGACCTATGGCTACACCTTC,TRBV24-1,TRBJ1-2,.,many
CSVAFRGPKNIQYF,TGCAGCGTCGCTTTCAGGGGGCCAAAAAACATTCAGTACTTC,TRBV29-1,TRBJ2-4,TRBD1,.
CSARGDREGRQPQHF,TGCAGTGCTAGAGGTGACAGGGAAGGTCGTCAGCCCCAGCATTTT,TRBV20-1,TRBJ1-5,TRBD1,many
CISVPERQIEVGKTYGYTF,.,TRBV7-5,TRBJ1-2,.,many
CASSPPRLAGRTDTQYF,TGTGCTAGCTCACCCCCCCGACTAGCGGGTCGCACAGATACGCAGTATTTT,TRBV18,TRBJ2-3,TRBD2,few
CATKGGSTGELFF,TGTGCCACCAAGGGGGGCAGCACCGGGGAGCTGTTTTTT,TRBV25-1,TRBJ2-2,.,many
CANSPTIGTGYYGYTF,TGTGCCAACAGTCCCACGATCGGGACAGGATACTATGGCTACACCTTC,TRBV6-5,TRBJ1-2,TRBD1,.
CASSRTQNTEAFF,TGTGCCAGCAGTAGGACCCAGAACACTGAAGCTTTCTTT,TRBV2,TRBJ1-1,.,many
CASSEFWTGSTGELFF,TGCGCCAGCAGTGAGTTTTGGACAGGGAGCACCGGGGAGCTGTTTTTT,TRBV10-1,TRBJ2-2,TRBD1,many
CSAIGALFRKTYGYTF,TGCAGTGCTATTGGTGCGCTGTTTCGAAAGACCTATGGCTACACCTTC,TRBV20-1,TRBJ1-2,.,many
CASSGSFPISFSETQYF,TGTGCCAGCAGCGGATCATTTCCCATTTCTTTCTCTGAGACCCAGTACTTC,TRBV3-1,TRBJ2-5,.,many
CASSETSGRRDTQYF,TGTGCCAGCAGTGAGACTAGCGGGAGACGAGATACGCAGTATTTT,TRBV6-6,TRBJ2-3,TRBD2,many
CASSPGLNQPQHF,TGTGCCAGTAGCCCGGGGCTCAATCAGCCCCAGCATTTT,TRBV19,TRBJ1-5,.,many
CASSTGLAGATQETQYF,TGTGCCAGCAGCACGGGACTAGCGGGGGCCACACAAGAGACCCAGTACTTC,TRBV5-4,TRBJ2-5,TRBD2,few
CASSTPWRNTEAFF,TGTGCCAGTAGTACCCCGTGGAGGAACACTGAAGCTTTCTTT,TRBV19,TRBJ1-1,.,.
CASSIRCHEGKTYGYTF,TGTGCCAGCAGCATCCGCTGTCACGAGGGAAAGACCTATGGCTACACCTTC,TRBV7-1,TRBJ1-2,.,many
CASSRTFSFRKTYGYTF,TGTGCCAGCAGTCGTACATTCAGCTTCCGAAAGACCTATGGCTACACCTTC,TRBV12-3/TRBV12-4,TRBJ1-2,.,many
CASSDRGRGYGYTF,TGTGCCAGCAGCGACAGGGGCCGAGGCTATGGCTACACCTTC,TRBV16,TRBJ1-2,TRBD1,many
CASRDRADSPLHF,TGTGCCAGCAGGGACAGGGCCGATTCACCCCTCCACTTT,TRBV6-2/TRBV6-3,TRBJ1-6,TRBD1,many
CASSRQGPRTDTQYF,TGCGCCAGCAGCAGACAGGGGCCTCGCACAGATACGCAGTATTTT,TRBV5-1,TRBJ2-3,TRBD1,.
CASSSGTGGRRETQYF,TGTGCCAGCAGCAGTGGAACAGGGGGGCGACGAGAGACCCAGTACTTC,TRBV7-8,TRBJ2-5,TRBD1,many
CASSLYSTLRKTYGYTF,TGTGCCAGCAGCTTGTACTCCACCCTTCGAAAGACCTATGGCTACACCTTC,TRBV3-1,TRBJ1-2,.,.
CASSASIGGTRTGELFF,TGTGCCAGCAGTGCCTCCATAGGGGGGACAAGAACCGGGGAGCTGTTTTTT,TRBV2,TRBJ2-2,.,many
CSATGLVGSTDTQYF,TGCAGTGCTACTGGACTAGTTGGAAGCACAGATACGCAGTATTTT,TRBV20-1,TRBJ2-3,TRBD2,.
CASSLSGPISIRTEAFF,TGTGCCAGCAGCTTGAGCGGTCCCATTTCAATTCGCACTGAAGCTTTCTTT,TRBV3-1,TRBJ1-1,.,many
CSMDRGGNEQFF,TGCAGCATGGACAGGGGCGGCAATGAGCAGTTCTTC,TRBV29-1,TRBJ2-1,TRBD1,few
CASSYPTGVGFSGYEQYF,TGTGCCAGCAGTTATCCGACAGGGGTGGGATTCTCCGGCTACGAGCAGTACTTC,TRBV6-2/TRBV6-3,TRBJ2-7,TRBD1,many
CGSSYLDSRKTYGYTF,TGTGGCAGTTCCTATCTTGATAGCCGAAAGACCTATGGCTACACCTTC,TRBV8-2,TRBJ1-2,.,many
CASSQLSEQFF,TGTGCCAGCAGCCAGCTTAGCGAGCAGTTCTTC,TRBV13,TRBJ2-1,.,.
CAGSITGGGRKTYDYTF,TGTGCCGGCAGTATTACGGGAGGTGGGAGGAAGACCTATGACTACACCTTC,TRBV6-6,TRBJ1-2,.,.
CASSKPQECRKTYGYTF,TGTGCCAGCAGTAAGCCACAGGAATGTAGAAAGACCTATGGCTACACCTTC,TRBV6-5,TRBJ1-2,.,many
CASSLIGGEGTEAFF,TGTGCCAGCAGCTTAATTGGGGGAGAGGGCACTGAAGCTTTCTTT,TRBV7-2,TRBJ1-1,.,many
CISVSEARGLAESSYEQYF,.,TRBV7-5,TRBJ2-7,.,.
CASSPGQGSNQPQHF,TGTGCCAGCAGCCCCGGACAGGGAAGCAATCAGCCCCAGCATTTT,TRBV7-6,TRBJ1-5,TRBD1,many
CSASRDRDYEQYF,TGCAGTGCTAGCCGGGACAGGGACTACGAGCAGTACTTC,TRBV20-1,TRBJ2-7,TRBD1,many
CATSDPVGVSTDTQYF,TGTGCCACCAGTGACCCAGTTGGGGTAAGCACAGATACGCAGTATTTT,TRBV24-1,TRBJ2-3,.,.
CASSTGLSLIVGETQYF,TGTGCCAGTAGTACGGGACTATCCCTTATTGTCGGGGAGACCCAGTACTTC,TRBV19,TRBJ2-5,TRBD2,few
CASSFLQGTGELFF,TGTGCCAGCAGCTTCTTACAGGGGACCGGGGAGCTGTTTTTT,TRBV7-2,TRBJ2-2,TRBD1,many
CASSLGIGSLDTQYF,TGTGCCAGCAGCTTAGGTATTGGGAGTTTGGATACGCAGTATTTT,TRBV7-3,TRBJ2-3,.,many